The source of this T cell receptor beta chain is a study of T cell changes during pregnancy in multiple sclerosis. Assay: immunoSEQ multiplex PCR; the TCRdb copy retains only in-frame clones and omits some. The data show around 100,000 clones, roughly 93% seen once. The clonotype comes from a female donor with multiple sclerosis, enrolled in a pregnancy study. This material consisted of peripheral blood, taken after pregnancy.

CDR3 amino acids: CASSRGPYEQYF. The CDR3 region has the DNA TGTGCCAGCAGCAGGGGGCCCTACGAGCAGTACTTC. The rearrangement uses TRBV2 and TRBJ2-7; 8 positions match TRBD1. Germline V gene lookup returns CDR1 SNHLY and CDR2 FYNNEI. V lost 6 bases and J lost 2; bases outside the gene matches: 0. This CDR3 has 12 amino acids.